This note documents a single T cell receptor (beta chain) sequence. The protocol was immunoSEQ multiplex PCR, while the TCRdb copy is restricted to in-frame clones and leaves out a portion. The sample has 11,000 to 15,000 clones, roughly four fifths seen once; the top ten hold 15% to 20%. This sample stems from a study of tumor-infiltrating lymphocytes in localized non-small cell lung cancer. V shed 8 bases and J shed 2 bases, with 10 bases lying between them. Germline-derived CDR1 and CDR2 are SQVTM and ANQGSEA. This CDR3 spans 12 amino acids. V usage is TRBV29-1 and J usage is TRBJ2-1; possible D gene TRBD2, 5 bases. The sequenced sample was lung tumor tissue. The TCR was taken from a human donor with non-small cell lung cancer. The CDR3 DNA follows: TGCAGCTATGGGCGGGCCTACAATGAGCAGTTCTTC. This encodes CSYGRAYNEQFF.